This T cell receptor beta chain was identified in a study of control samples from healthy donors and cancer patients. The CDR3 has 17 amino acids. The germline gives CDR1 KGHSH, CDR2 LQKENI. The V and J ends lost 2 bases and 0 bases, in that order; junction bases with no gene match: 4. Profiling relied on immunoSEQ multiplex PCR, and the TCRdb table lists in-frame clones only, not all of them. The sample yields about 120,000 clones, roughly nine tenths seen once. The sample taken for sequencing was blood. V and J are TRBV18 and TRBJ2-6; 7 nucleotides line up with TRBD1. The receptor's source is a man over 45 in good health. CDR3 region: CASSPGTASSGANVLTF. The CDR3 DNA reads TGTGCCAGCTCACCAGGGACAGCCAGCTCTGGGGCCAACGTCCTGACTTTC.